The 23 T cell receptor beta chains below were found in one sample sequenced in a study of T cell changes during pregnancy in multiple sclerosis (dated by TCRdb to between 2018 and 2021). The library was built by means of the immunoSEQ multiplex PCR assay. TCRdb re-hosts the immuneACCESS table, in-frame sequences only. Its copies lack some clones; in the studies checked, an unresolved V gene accounts for under half of them, and the cause for the rest is not known. The sample table lists about 33,000 clones, about 91% of them with a count of one. The ten top clones hold roughly 2.8% of the sample. The specimen comprised CD4+ T cells from peripheral blood mononuclear cells, sampled in the third trimester of pregnancy. Receptors were obtained from a female donor in good health, enrolled as a control in a pregnancy study.

This chain connects TRBV27 to TRBJ2-3, with 13 bases fitting TRBD2. Germline trimming cut 8 bases from V and 5 bases from J; bases unmatched to any gene: 13. The CDR3 covers 17 residues. Per the germline V gene, CDR1 is MNHEY and CDR2 is SMNVEV (reference sequence). In DNA form, the CDR3 reads TGTGCCAGCGGGTTGGAGGGACTAGCGGGATTAGGAGATACGCAGTATTTT. This codes for CASGLEGLAGLGDTQYF.

The rearrangement joins TRBV18 to TRBJ2-1, with D tentatively TRBD2 (6 bases). Trimming removed 3 bases at V and 5 bases at J, with 20 bases between. The CDR3 covers 17 residues. Germline V CDR1 and CDR2: KGHSH, LQKENI. CDR3 region: CASSPHRAGGNHNEQFF. The CDR3 region has the DNA TGTGCCAGCTCACCCCACCGAGCCGGGGGTAATCACAATGAGCAGTTCTTC. Full variable domain (rest looked up from reference TRBV18 and TRBJ2-1): NAGVMQNPRHLVRRRGQEARLRCSPMKGHSHVYWYRQLPEEGLKFMVYLQKENIIDESGMPKERFSAEFPKEGPSILRIQQVVRGDSAAYFCASSPHRAGGNHNEQFFGPGTRLTVL.

The chain joins TRBV5-1 to TRBJ2-7; 9 bases align to TRBD2. Trimming took 0 bases from V and 3 from J; bases not matched to a gene: 7. Germline assignment: CDR1 SGHRS and CDR2 YFSETQ. This CDR3 is 16 amino acids long. CDR3 loop: CASSLEGLAGVYEQYF. The DNA for the CDR3 is TGCGCCAGCAGCTTGGAAGGATTAGCGGGGGTCTACGAGCAGTACTTC.

The gene calls are TRBV5-1 and TRBJ1-6, with TRBD1 matching over 9 bases. Trimming at V came to 0 bases and at J to 8 bases, leaving 3 bases not matched to a gene. Germline CDR1 is SGHRS and CDR2 is YFSETQ. The length of the CDR3 is 15 residues. The CDR3 DNA reads as TGCGCCAGCAGCTTGGAGGACAGGGGTCATTCACCCCTCCACTTT. Translating it yields CASSLEDRGHSPLHF.

The V gene is TRBV6-1, the J gene TRBJ1-4, with 9 bases that match TRBD1. Germline trimming cut 7 bases from V and 8 bases from J; bases unmatched to any gene: 5. CDR1 MNHNS and CDR2 SASEGT come from the germline V gene. This CDR3 comprises 13 residues. This CDR3 is CASNRDREEKLFF. CDR3 bases: TGTGCCAGCAATAGGGACAGGGAAGAAAAACTGTTTTTT.

This chain links TRBV18 with TRBJ2-2, with D possibly TRBD1 on 6 matching bases. CDR1 and CDR2 from the germline V gene are KGHSH and LQKENI. CDR3 length: 15 residues. V lost 5 bases, J lost 0 bases, and 10 bases lay in between. The CDR3 here is CASSEQGTNTGELFF. Here the CDR3 DNA reads TGTGCCAGCTCAGAACAGGGAACGAACACCGGGGAGCTGTTTTTT.

V and J are TRBV5-1 and TRBJ2-1, with 12 bases that match TRBD2. Losses at the gene ends were 0 bases for V and 7 bases for J; bases not matched to a gene: 14. Germline CDR1 and CDR2: SGHRS and YFSETQ. The CDR3 is 19 residues long. CDR3 DNA: TGCGCCAGCAGCTTGGTTTTGACTAGCGGGGGCCCTCGAATAAATGAGCAGTTCTTC. This encodes CASSLVLTSGGPRINEQFF.

V is TRBV5-4 and J is TRBJ2-2; 7 bases fit TRBD2. The CDR3 is 14 amino acids. V lost 4 bases, J lost 7 bases, and 7 bases stayed unmatched. In germline, CDR1 is SGHNT, CDR2 YYREEE (reference sequence). Here the CDR3 DNA reads TGTGCCAGCAGCCCTAGGGGAGGGGACGGGGAGCTGTTTTTT. Encoded protein: CASSPRGGDGELFF.

This clone occurred a few times. The chain is built from TRBV28 and TRBJ1-1, with a possible D match to TRBD1 (5 bases). The germline V gene encodes CDR1 MDHEN and CDR2 SYDVKM. The CDR3 length is 14 residues. V shed 6 bases and J shed 3 bases, with 14 bases lying between them. In DNA form, the CDR3 reads TGTGCCAGCAGGATGCGGGAAGGGGACACTGAAGCTTTCTTT. This sequence encodes CASRMREGDTEAFF.

The chain joins TRBV29-1 to TRBJ1-2; D is undetermined. The CDR3 is made up of 12 amino acids. V lost 7 bases, J lost 8 bases, and 17 bases lay in between. Germline loops: CDR1 SQVTM, CDR2 ANQGSEA. In nucleotides, the CDR3 is TGCAGCGCATCAGAGGGCCTGGTCGGCTACACCTTC. Amino acid sequence: CSASEGLVGYTF.

This CDR3 reads CASSSKRGQLTDTQYF. The CDR3 region has the DNA TGTGCCAGTAGTTCCAAACGGGGACAGCTGACAGATACGCAGTATTTT. The rearrangement joins TRBV19 to TRBJ2-3, with 7 positions matching TRBD1. The J segment lost 3 bases and the V segment lost 5 bases, leaving 11 bases of the junction unmatched. CDR1 and CDR2 (germline): LNHDA, SQIVND (reference sequence). CDR3 size: 16 residues.

The chain recombines TRBV18 with TRBJ1-2, with 8 bases aligning to TRBD1. V dropped 3 bases and J dropped 3; count of bases not matched to a gene: 6. The CDR3 loop spans 15 amino acids. Looked up from germline, CDR1 is KGHSH and CDR2 is LQKENI. CDR3 sequence reads: CASSPSGQVDYGYTF. The CDR3 DNA sequence: TGTGCCAGCTCACCCTCGGGACAGGTAGACTATGGCTACACCTTC. Variable domain in full (rest from reference TRBV18 and TRBJ1-2): NAGVMQNPRHLVRRRGQEARLRCSPMKGHSHVYWYRQLPEEGLKFMVYLQKENIIDESGMPKERFSAEFPKEGPSILRIQQVVRGDSAAYFCASSPSGQVDYGYTFGSGTRLTVV.

This rearrangement joins TRBV28 to TRBJ2-4, with D possibly matching TRBD2 (5 bases). Trimming removed 6 bases at V and 9 bases at J, with 12 bases between. The CDR3 length is 12 residues. Germline V gene lookup returns CDR1 MDHEN and CDR2 SYDVKM. This chain's CDR3 is CASSREGFIQYF. As DNA, the CDR3 is TGTGCCAGCAGCCGTGAGGGATTCATTCAGTACTTC.

The CDR3 DNA is TGCGCCAGCAGCCAAGATCCTTGGGGGGGCCGGGGTTACGAGCAGTACTTC. Translated, it gives CASSQDPWGGRGYEQYF. V gene TRBV4-3 combines with J gene TRBJ2-7, with a possible D match to TRBD2 (7 bases). V lost 0 bases, J lost 4 bases, and 19 bases lay in between. There are 17 residues in the CDR3. The germline V gene has CDR1 LGHNA and CDR2 YSLEER.

The gene calls are TRBV5-4 and TRBJ2-2, with 7 bases that match TRBD2. The V gene end was trimmed by 3 bases and the J gene end by 3 bases; junction bases not matched to a gene: 5. This CDR3 is 15 amino acids long. Germline CDR1 SGHNT, CDR2 YYREEE (reference sequence). The chain's CDR3 is CASSWGGGDTGELFF. The CDR3 DNA reads TGTGCCAGCAGCTGGGGGGGTGGGGACACCGGGGAGCTGTTTTTT.

This chain joins TRBV5-1 and TRBJ2-3, with 8 bases identical to TRBD2. Germline values: CDR1 SGHRS, CDR2 YFSETQ. Trimming took 4 bases from V and 6 from J; bases not matched to a gene: 25. The CDR3 totals 20 residues. The CDR3 DNA reads as TGCGCCAGCAGCCCCCTCGCGGGAGGCGGGAGCGTCGATACGGGGGATACGCAGTATTTT. It codes for CASSPLAGGGSVDTGDTQYF.

The CDR3 region has the DNA TGTGCCAGCAGCGTCGGTCTAGCGGAAGAGACCCAGTACTTC. It yields the protein CASSVGLAEETQYF. The genes are TRBV9 and TRBJ2-5; 7 nucleotides align to TRBD2. The CDR3 is 14 residues long. The germline gives CDR1 SGDLS, CDR2 YYNGEE. V shed 2 bases and J 3 bases; nucleotides not matched to a gene: 4.

The chain combines TRBV19 with TRBJ2-1; 9 bases map to TRBD2. The CDR3 is made up of 14 amino acids. Germline trimming cut 5 bases from V and 5 bases from J; bases unmatched to any gene: 4. Looked up from germline, CDR1 is LNHDA and CDR2 is SQIVND (reference sequence). The CDR3: CASSSRGGHNEQFF. In DNA, the CDR3 is TGTGCCAGTAGTTCGCGGGGGGGCCACAATGAGCAGTTCTTC.

The chain is built from TRBV2 and TRBJ1-2, with 11 bases aligning to TRBD1. This CDR3 spans 16 amino acids. The V and J ends lost 4 bases and 5 bases, in that order; junction bases with no gene match: 9. Germline-derived CDR1 and CDR2 are SNHLY and FYNNEI. The CDR3 DNA follows: TGTGCCAGCAGTGGGACAGGGGGCGCTCAGTATTATGGCTACACCTTC. This codes for CASSGTGGAQYYGYTF. The full variable domain, its missing parts supplied by reference TRBV2 and TRBJ1-2, is EPEVTQTPSHQVTQMGQEVILRCVPISNHLYFYWYRQILGQKVEFLVSFYNNEISEKSEIFDDQFSVERPDGSNFTLKIRSTKLEDSAMYFCASSGTGGAQYYGYTFGSGTRLTVV.

This chain uses TRBV2 with TRBJ1-1, with D perhaps TRBD1 (6 bases). Trimming shortened V by 6 bases and J by 0 bases, and 11 bases separated the two germline ends. The CDR3 has 14 amino acids. Germline V gene sequence: CDR1 SNHLY, CDR2 FYNNEI. The CDR3 region is CASRGQLMNTEAFF. As DNA, the CDR3 is TGTGCCAGCAGAGGACAGCTAATGAACACTGAAGCTTTCTTT.

The rearrangement links TRBV18 to TRBJ2-3; TRBD2 matches at 9 bases. The CDR3 consists of 19 residues. Germline V gene lookup returns CDR1 KGHSH and CDR2 LQKENI. V shed 3 bases and J 4 bases; nucleotides not matched to a gene: 17. The CDR3 loop reads CASSPLSGRPNHPPDTQYF. The CDR3 DNA reads TGTGCCAGCTCACCCCTTAGCGGGAGACCCAATCATCCACCAGATACGCAGTATTTT.

V is TRBV27 and J is TRBJ2-7, with TRBD1 matching 9 bases. There are 15 residues in the CDR3. CDR1 MNHEY and CDR2 SMNVEV come from the germline V gene (reference sequence). Trimming cost V 5 bases and J 0 bases; bases outside gene matches: 5. CDR3 amino acids: CASSPDRGFSYEQYF. CDR3 DNA: TGTGCCAGCAGTCCTGACAGGGGGTTCTCCTACGAGCAGTACTTC.

J is TRBJ2-7 and V is TRBV29-1, with TRBD1 as a possible D gene (5 bases). The CDR3 is 12 residues long. The germline gives CDR1 SQVTM, CDR2 ANQGSEA. The DNA for the CDR3 is TGCAGTGCTGAAAGGGGCCCCTACGAGCAGTACTTC. It yields the protein CSAERGPYEQYF.